Following are 11 T cell receptor beta chains from one sample sequenced in a study of shared clonotypes between healthy human individuals. Some clones are missing from TCRdb's copy, which holds only in-frame ones; the method was immunoSEQ multiplex PCR. The top ten hold roughly 1.7% of the sample, which has millions of clones, more than 85% seen once. Cells designated naive CD8 were CD45RO-negative and were positively selected for CCR7, with terminally differentiated effector memory CD45RA+ cells excluded. The sample was naive CD8+ T cells from PBMCs. Receptor source: a man between 18 and 35 years old in good health. Some clones in this sample may be carry-over from other donors' samples.

The chain carries TRBV19 and TRBJ2-1, with D unresolved. V gave up 5 bases and J gave up 7 bases, with 18 bases separating them. The CDR3 has 15 residues. Germline V CDR1 and CDR2: LNHDA, SQIVND (reference sequence). The DNA of the CDR3 is TGTGCCAGTAGTGTGACCCCGCCAAGCCTGAATGAGCAGTTCTTC. Translation: CASSVTPPSLNEQFF. Full variable domain (remainder filled in from reference TRBV19 and TRBJ2-1): DGGITQSPKYLFRKEGQNVTLSCEQNLNHDAMYWYRQDPGQGLRLIYYSQIVNDFQKGDIAEGYSVSREKKESFPLTVTSAQKNPTAFYLCASSVTPPSLNEQFFGPGTRLTVL.

The V gene is TRBV28, the J gene TRBJ1-1, with D possibly matching TRBD1 (5 bases). The CDR3 contains 14 residues. Trimming left V 3 bases short and J 11 bases short, with 19 bases between. The germline gives CDR1 MDHEN, CDR2 SYDVKM. The CDR3 sequence is CASSLRGYGQEAFF. The CDR3 DNA reads as TGTGCCAGCAGTTTGAGGGGATATGGGCAGGAGGCTTTCTTT.

This clone was seen only a few times. This CDR3 is also generated by other DNA sequences in the sample. This rearrangement joins TRBV7-3 to TRBJ2-2, with D unresolved. The CDR3 spans 14 residues. The V end lost 3 bases, the J end lost 4 bases, and 9 bases lay between the germline ends. Germline V gene sequence: CDR1 SGHTA, CDR2 FQGTGA. The CDR3 reads CASSLILGTGELFF. The CDR3 bases are TGTGCCAGCAGCTTGATCCTGGGCACCGGGGAGCTGTTTTTT.

The chain couples TRBV5-1 to TRBJ2-1; 11 bases match TRBD2. The germline CDR1 and CDR2 sequences are SGHRS and YFSETQ. The CDR3 is 15 amino acids. Trimming at V came to 0 bases and at J to 4 bases, leaving 0 bases not matched to a gene. This chain's CDR3 is CASSLASGRYNEQFF. The CDR3 DNA sequence: TGCGCCAGCAGCTTGGCTAGCGGGAGGTACAATGAGCAGTTCTTC.

J is TRBJ2-1 and V is TRBV29-1; 15 nucleotides match TRBD2. Per the germline V gene, CDR1 is SQVTM and CDR2 is ANQGSEA. V dropped 8 bases and J dropped 5; count of bases not matched to a gene: 4. The CDR3 consists of 14 residues. DNA for the CDR3: TGCAGCTTTTGGACTAGCGGGAGGGACAATGAGCAGTTCTTC. Translating it yields CSFWTSGRDNEQFF.

This chain joins TRBV11-2 and TRBJ2-5; TRBD2 might be the D (5 bases). Between the trimmed V and J ends, which lost 3 bases and 3 bases, there was a span of 11 bases. The CDR3 spans 14 residues. The germline V gene has CDR1 SGHAT and CDR2 FQNNGV. The CDR3 reads CASSFFGIKETQYF. The CDR3, as DNA: TGTGCCAGCAGCTTCTTCGGGATTAAAGAGACCCAGTACTTC.

This rearrangement joins TRBV5-8 to TRBJ1-5; TRBD1 is a possible D gene (5 bases). V shed 2 bases and J shed 2 bases, with 11 bases lying between them. Germline V gene sequence: CDR1 SGHTS, CDR2 YDEGEE. The CDR3 is 15 amino acids. The CDR3 DNA is TGTGCCAGCAGCTTTGATGGAGGGGGCAATCAGCCCCAGCATTTT. Translating it yields CASSFDGGGNQPQHF.

The rearrangement joins TRBV19 to TRBJ2-1; no reliable D call. The CDR3 covers 12 residues. V lost 6 bases and J 8 bases, leaving 11 bases between the germline ends. Germline V gene sequence: CDR1 LNHDA, CDR2 SQIVND (reference sequence). The CDR3 loop reads CASSDHRYEQFF. The CDR3 DNA is TGTGCCAGTAGCGATCACCGATATGAGCAGTTCTTC.

The chain links TRBV9 to TRBJ1-2, with D tentatively TRBD1 (5 bases). With 0 bases removed from V and 4 bases from J, the gap between germline ends came to 13 bases. In germline, CDR1 is SGDLS, CDR2 YYNGEE. The CDR3 consists of 15 residues. The CDR3 sequence: CASSVAGGEGYGYTF. CDR3 in DNA: TGTGCCAGCAGCGTAGCCGGGGGGGAGGGCTATGGCTACACCTTC.

V usage is TRBV7-9 and J usage is TRBJ1-2; D is possibly TRBD1 (6 bases). Trimming took off 2 bases at V and 2 bases at J, with 15 bases between the two ends. The germline V gene encodes CDR1 SEHNR and CDR2 FQNEAQ (reference sequence). The CDR3 is 16 amino acids. The CDR3 bases are TGTGCCAGCAGCTTACCGTTAATCGACAGGAACTATGGCTACACCTTC. Protein: CASSLPLIDRNYGYTF.

The V call is TRBV7-9, the J call TRBJ2-7; 9 bases fit TRBD1. This CDR3 has 16 amino acids. Germline V lookup: CDR1 SEHNR, CDR2 FQNEAQ (reference sequence). The ends lost 5 bases at V and 2 bases at J; junction bases unmatched: 10. The CDR3 loop reads CASSGRDREGPYEQYF. In nucleotides, the CDR3 is TGTGCCAGCAGCGGCCGGGACAGGGAGGGTCCCTACGAGCAGTACTTC.